The present T cell receptor (beta chain) was sequenced within a study of cytomegalovirus exposure and HLA in healthy donors. With 60 Vbeta and 13 Jbeta primers, the PCR was carried out. This table comes from immunoSEQ multiplex PCR, and its TCRdb copy is limited to in-frame clones, with some not included. The sample has about 160,000 clones; about 80% are singletons. The CDR3 is made up of 15 amino acids. The V gene's germline CDR1 is SGHNT and CDR2 YYREEE (reference sequence). Trimming took off 1 base at V and 2 bases at J, with 12 bases between the two ends. Regarding the study as a whole: A missense variant in DCLRE1C was later tied to TCR beta V- and J-gene trimming. Being indistinguishable, some V segments were excluded, TRBV6-2 and TRBV6-3 among them.

Comments on this clone: Its antigen is undetermined.

The V gene is TRBV5-4, the J gene TRBJ1-2, with D perhaps matching TRBD1 (5 bases). Source material: PBMCs. The clonotype was recovered from a man aged 45-60 years in good health and CMV-seropositive. CDR3 protein: CASSLNKGRNYGYTF. DNA of the CDR3: TGTGCCAGCAGCTTGAACAAGGGGCGAAACTATGGCTACACCTTC.